Each of the 22 T cell receptor beta chains below was sequenced from the same sample in a study of read filtering for tumor transcriptome and immune sequencing. The library was built from roughly 400 ng RNA with molecular barcoded adaptors for alpha/delta and beta/gamma chains. TCRdb used MiXCR to reprocess the reads, holding one entry per CDR3 protein. The table shows around 29,000 distinct CDR3 sequences, with roughly 14% occurring only once. Input material: a population of CD138-negative cells sorted from bone marrow. The receptors shown here come from a donor over 35 with multiple myeloma.

This clonotype was counted at least ten times. The J gene is TRBJ2-7, the V gene TRBV14; weak D call: TRBD2 (6 bases). This CDR3 has 16 amino acids. Germline CDR1 SGHDN, CDR2 FVKESK. V was cut by 3 bases and J by 0 bases, with 15 bases left in between. CDR3 loop: CASSQTSGLSSYEQYF. CDR3 DNA sequence: TGTGCCAGCAGCCAGACGAGCGGGCTGAGCTCCTACGAGCAGTACTTC.

This clonotype was seen ten or more times. The chain has TRBV20-1 and TRBJ2-2; 7 bases agree with TRBD1. CDR3 length equals 17 residues. V shed 0 bases and J 5 bases; nucleotides not matched to a gene: 12. The germline V gene has CDR1 DFQATT and CDR2 SNEGSKA (reference sequence). Here the CDR3 reads CSAREIAGTARTGELFF. The DNA of the CDR3 is TGCAGTGCTAGAGAGATAGCCGGGACAGCTAGGACCGGGGAGCTGTTTTTT.

In its sample, this clonotype was seen once. A single base is all that separates this from a far larger clone, so a read error is likely. The chain links TRBV6-6 to TRBJ2-1, with D possibly being TRBD2 (5 bases). This CDR3 is built from 12 residues. The V gene lost 6 bases and the J gene lost 15 bases, with 18 bases spanning the gap. Germline V lookup: CDR1 MNHNY, CDR2 SVGAGI (reference sequence). CDR3 coding DNA: TGTGCCAGCAGCGAAGGACTTGGCTACGTGTTCTTC. Translating it yields CASSEGLGYVFF.

This clonotype occurred many times. This chain uses TRBV7-3 with TRBJ2-1; 14 bases map to TRBD2. Germline CDR1 is SGHTA and CDR2 is FQGTGA. The CDR3 covers 17 residues. The junction had 3 bases not matched to a gene; V was cut back by 4 bases and J by 1 base. The CDR3 DNA is TGTGCCAGCAGCTCGGGGACTAGCGGGAGTTCCTACAATGAGCAGTTCTTC. Translated, it gives CASSSGTSGSSYNEQFF.

This clonotype was detected ten times or more. This sequence joins TRBV21-1 and TRBJ2-1; TRBD2, the D gene given by the table, was not confirmed from the DNA. TRBV21-1 is reported as a pseudogene. The CDR3 contains 19 residues. CDR3 residues: CASSSIVTSGRAPYNEQFF. The CDR3 region has the DNA TGTGCCAGCAGCTCAATTGTGACTAGCGGGAGGGCCCCCTACAATGAGCAGTTCTTC.

This clonotype was seen repeatedly, ten times or more. The CDR3 region has the DNA TGTGCCAGCAGTTTAGGGGACAGGGGCTTCGAGCAGTACTTC. Translation gives CASSLGDRGFEQYF. The chain couples TRBV12-3 or TRBV12-4 to TRBJ2-7; TRBD1 agrees at 10 bases. Trimming cost V 1 base and J 6 bases; bases outside gene matches: 3. This CDR3 comprises 14 residues.

The chain has TRBV29-1 and TRBJ2-2; D may be TRBD2 (6 bases). The CDR3 sequence is 13 residues long. Per germline, CDR1 SQVTM and CDR2 ANQGSEA. The V end was cut by 4 bases, the J end by 6 bases, with 12 bases between. This CDR3 reads CSVGGSSAGELFF. As DNA, the CDR3 is TGCAGCGTTGGAGGGTCTAGCGCCGGGGAGCTGTTTTTT.

This clonotype was observed many times. The chain couples TRBV5-4 to TRBJ2-5, with 7 positions matching TRBD2. CDR1 SGHNT and CDR2 YYREEE come from the germline V gene (reference sequence). The CDR3 is made up of 15 amino acids. V dropped 0 bases and J dropped 5; count of bases not matched to a gene: 7. The CDR3 spells CASSLGGGWGETQYF. The CDR3 DNA reads TGTGCCAGCAGCTTGGGCGGGGGATGGGGCGAGACCCAGTACTTC.

This clonotype was detected many times. The chain recombines TRBV2 with TRBJ2-6; D not certain. CDR3 length equals 14 residues. The germline gives CDR1 SNHLY, CDR2 FYNNEI. V was cut by 3 bases and J by 0 bases, with 3 bases left in between. CDR3 residues: CASSENSGANVLTF. DNA for the CDR3: TGTGCCAGCAGTGAGAACTCTGGGGCCAACGTCCTGACTTTC.

With regard to this clonotype: A far larger clone differs by one base, so this is likely a read error. The chain recombines TRBV7-6 with TRBJ2-4, with 9 bases lining up with TRBD2. This CDR3 comprises 17 residues. V shed 3 bases and J 0 bases; nucleotides not matched to a gene: 6. CDR1 SGHVS and CDR2 FNYEAQ come from the germline V gene. The CDR3 loop reads CASSLQREDLAKNIQYF. The CDR3 bases are TGTGCCAGCAGCTTGCAGCGGGAGGATCTAGCCAAAAACATTCAGTACTTC.

This clonotype was observed at least ten times. The chain links TRBV20-1 to TRBJ2-3; D is possibly TRBD2 (6 bases). Trimming cost V 6 bases and J 2 bases, with 15 bases left between them. This CDR3 comprises 14 residues. Germline values: CDR1 DFQATT, CDR2 SNEGSKA (reference sequence). This chain's CDR3 is CSAWDSQNTDTQYF. The DNA of the CDR3 is TGCAGTGCGTGGGACTCCCAGAACACAGATACGCAGTATTTT.

This clonotype was observed many times. The V call is TRBV29-1, the J call TRBJ2-5; D is ambiguous. The V gene's germline CDR1 is SQVTM and CDR2 ANQGSEA. Between the trimmed V and J ends, which lost 7 bases and 2 bases, there was a span of 5 bases. There are 10 residues in the CDR3. The CDR3 is CSGEQETQYF. The CDR3 DNA reads as TGCAGCGGAGAGCAAGAGACCCAGTACTTC.

Notes on this clonotype: One base away lies a much larger clone, so this may be a sequencing read error. The J gene is TRBJ1-1, the V gene TRBV20-1, with a weak D call TRBD1 (6 bases). Germline V gives CDR1 DFQATT, CDR2 SNEGSKA (reference sequence). This CDR3 contains 14 residues. CDR3: CSARIGQSLTEASF. The DNA of the CDR3 is TGCAGTGCTAGAATTGGACAGAGTCTCACTGAAGCTTCCTTT.

The chain recombines TRBV29-1 with TRBJ2-7; 13 bases map to TRBD2. V shed 7 bases and J 3 bases; nucleotides not matched to a gene: 3. Germline assignment: CDR1 SQVTM and CDR2 ANQGSEA. The CDR3 extends over 13 amino acids. This chain's CDR3 is CSAGLAGLYEQYF. The CDR3 DNA sequence: TGCAGCGCGGGACTAGCGGGACTCTACGAGCAGTACTTC.

This chain connects TRBV6-1 to TRBJ1-5; D gene unclear. V was trimmed by 4 bases and J by 1 base, leaving 5 bases between them. CDR3 size: 13 residues. Germline V lookup: CDR1 MNHNS, CDR2 SASEGT. CDR3 sequence reads: CASSGQSNQPQHF. CDR3 in DNA: TGTGCCAGCAGTGGACAAAGCAATCAGCCCCAGCATTTT.

This clonotype showed up many times. The rearrangement links TRBV18 to TRBJ2-7; a possible D gene is TRBD1 (6 bases). This CDR3 is built from 14 residues. Between the trimmed V and J ends, which lost 0 bases and 6 bases, there was a span of 12 bases. The germline gives CDR1 KGHSH, CDR2 LQKENI. This CDR3 is CASSPPSGEGEQYF. CDR3 nucleotides: TGTGCCAGCTCACCACCGTCAGGGGAAGGCGAGCAGTACTTC.

This clonotype was detected ten times or more. The rearrangement joins TRBV19 to TRBJ2-4, with 9 bases lining up with TRBD2. The junction had 11 bases not matched to a gene; V was cut back by 6 bases and J by 8 bases. The CDR3 spans 15 residues. Germline V gene lookup returns CDR1 LNHDA and CDR2 SQIVND (reference sequence). CDR3 loop: CASSPLVAGDYIQYF. The CDR3, as DNA: TGTGCCAGTAGCCCGTTGGTAGCGGGAGATTACATTCAGTACTTC.

Sample share makes this clonotype medium-sized (0.01 to 0.1%). The chain employs TRBV5-1 and TRBJ1-1, with D tentatively TRBD1 (6 bases). Germline CDR1 reads SGHRS; CDR2 reads YFSETQ. V lost 4 bases, J lost 0 bases, and 10 bases lay in between. This CDR3 is 14 amino acids long. The CDR3 bases are TGCGCCAGCAGCCAGGACAGCATGAACACTGAAGCTTTCTTT. Translation gives CASSQDSMNTEAFF.

This clonotype was counted at least ten times. The chain employs TRBV5-8 and TRBJ1-4; 7 bases are shared with TRBD1. J was trimmed by 5 bases and V by 1 base; bases with no gene match: 5. Germline CDR1 reads SGHTS; CDR2 reads YDEGEE. The CDR3 loop spans 15 amino acids. CDR3 in DNA: TGTGCCAGCAGCTTGTTGAGGGGGCCGAATGAAAAACTGTTTTTT. The encoded protein is CASSLLRGPNEKLFF.

This clonotype was observed a handful of times. Without the conserved terminal phenylalanine or tryptophan, this CDR3 likely stems from a read error. The CDR3 bases are TGTGCCAGCAGCTTGCAGGGCGCTAAAGAGACCCAGTACTCC. This gives the protein CASSLQGAKETQYS. The chain is built from TRBV7-2 and TRBJ2-5; D perhaps matches TRBD1 (5 bases). V lost 3 bases and J 3 bases, leaving 11 bases between the germline ends. The CDR3 loop spans 14 amino acids. Per germline, CDR1 SGHTA and CDR2 FQGNSA.

This clonotype was counted ten times or more. The chain uses TRBV28 and TRBJ2-4; 12 bases are shared with TRBD2. CDR1 MDHEN and CDR2 SYDVKM come from the germline V gene. V trimming: 6 bases; J trimming: 0 bases; junction bases outside the gene matches: 3. The CDR3 covers 16 residues. The CDR3 region has the DNA TGTGCCAGCAGCTGGGGACTAGCGGGAGCCAAAAACATTCAGTACTTC. Translation: CASSWGLAGAKNIQYF. The full variable domain, completed using reference TRBV28 and TRBJ2-4, is DVKVTQSSRYLVKRTGEKVFLECVQDMDHENMFWYRQDPGLGLRLIYFSYDVKMKEKGDIPEGYSVSREKKERFSLILESASTNQTSMYLCASSWGLAGAKNIQYFGAGTRLSVL.

This clonotype was recorded at least ten times. V and J are TRBV7-2 and TRBJ2-3, with 9 bases identical to TRBD2. Germline V gives CDR1 SGHTA, CDR2 FQGNSA. CDR3 length: 14 amino acids. J gave up 8 bases and V 5 bases, and 8 bases lay outside the gene matches. CDR3 bases: TGTGCCAGCAGCCCTGTAGCGGGAGAGGGTACGCAGTATTTT. Translated, it gives CASSPVAGEGTQYF.